The 26 T cell receptor beta chains below come from one sample, sequenced in a study of blood T cell repertoires in COVID-19. The protocol was immunoSEQ multiplex PCR, while the TCRdb copy is restricted to in-frame clones and leaves out a portion. The data hold 200,000 to 250,000 clones, with about nine tenths observed a single time. The specimen was peripheral blood. The receptors were gathered from a man in his forties or fifties with acute or convalescent COVID-19.

To note about this clone: The same CDR3 also results from other DNA sequences found in this sample. The chain employs TRBV12-3 or TRBV12-4 and TRBJ2-7; no clear D gene. Trimming removed 2 bases at V and 4 bases at J, with 6 bases between. The CDR3 sequence is 12 residues long. The CDR3 loop is CASSLPGYEQYF. In nucleotides, the CDR3 is TGTGCCAGCAGTTTACCAGGATACGAGCAGTACTTC.

The chain carries TRBV12-3 or TRBV12-4 and TRBJ2-1; D might be TRBD2 (6 bases). CDR3 length: 13 amino acids. With 3 bases removed from V and 6 bases from J, the gap between germline ends came to 9 bases. DNA for the CDR3: TGTGCCAGCAGTTTCGGGGGTACCAATGAGCAGTTCTTC. It is translated as CASSFGGTNEQFF.

The chain has TRBV4-1 and TRBJ1-1; D is uncertain. Germline V gene lookup returns CDR1 MGHRA and CDR2 YSYEKL. This CDR3 contains 13 residues. Trimming stripped 6 bases from V and 3 bases from J, with 11 bases between. CDR3 region: CASSRLEDTEAFF. CDR3 nucleotide sequence: TGCGCCAGCAGTCGTTTAGAGGACACTGAAGCTTTCTTT.

The V gene is TRBV9, the J gene TRBJ1-1; TRBD1 aligns across 10 bases. The CDR3 consists of 13 residues. Germline V gives CDR1 SGDLS, CDR2 YYNGEE. V gave up 5 bases and J gave up 11 bases; unmatched junction bases: 9. The CDR3 bases are TGTGCCAGCAGTGACGGACAGGGGGAAATGGCTTTCTTT. It is translated as CASSDGQGEMAFF.

The chain has TRBV5-1 and TRBJ2-1; weak D call: TRBD2 (6 bases). Germline V lookup: CDR1 SGHRS, CDR2 YFSETQ. The V and J ends lost 0 bases and 0 bases respectively, with 7 bases between them. CDR3 length equals 15 residues. CDR3 amino acids: CASSLGGDSYNEQFF. DNA of the CDR3: TGCGCCAGCAGCTTGGGCGGGGACTCCTACAATGAGCAGTTCTTC.

The chain has TRBV29-1 and TRBJ2-1, with 9 bases lining up with TRBD2. The germline gives CDR1 SQVTM, CDR2 ANQGSEA. The CDR3 totals 18 residues. The V gene end was trimmed by 8 bases and the J gene end by 3 bases; junction bases not matched to a gene: 20. The CDR3: CSTPESGGKGGIYNEQFF. As DNA, the CDR3 is TGCAGCACCCCGGAAAGCGGGGGGAAAGGTGGGATCTACAATGAGCAGTTCTTC.

CDR3 protein: CASRRTSGSYEQYF. In DNA, the CDR3 is TGTGCAAGTCGCCGGACGTCGGGGTCCTACGAGCAGTACTTC. The chain links TRBV12-2 to TRBJ2-7; the table names TRBD2, a call not compared with the DNA. TRBV12-2 is reported as a pseudogene. The CDR3 length is 14 residues.

This chain uses TRBV27 with TRBJ1-6, with a tentative D call TRBD1 (5 bases). The V gene lost 6 bases and the J gene lost 4 bases, with 10 bases spanning the gap. The CDR3 length is 14 residues. Germline CDR1 is MNHEY and CDR2 is SMNVEV (reference sequence). CDR3 DNA sequence: TGTGCCAGCAGCGAGGGACTGTATAATTCACCCCTCCACTTT. Residues: CASSEGLYNSPLHF.

V gene TRBV5-1 combines with J gene TRBJ2-5; TRBD1 is a possible D gene (6 bases). Per germline, CDR1 SGHRS and CDR2 YFSETQ. This CDR3 contains 14 residues. Trimming left V 3 bases short and J 4 bases short, with 13 bases between. This chain's CDR3 is CASSSGQLLETQYF. CDR3 nucleotides: TGCGCCAGCAGCTCCGGACAGTTATTAGAGACCCAGTACTTC.

The chain joins TRBV5-8 to TRBJ1-5; D uncertain. The CDR3 totals 15 residues. Between the trimmed V and J ends, which lost 0 bases and 0 bases, there was a span of 7 bases. From germline, CDR1 is SGHTS and CDR2 YDEGEE. The CDR3 reads CASSLARNSNQPQHF. The CDR3, as DNA: TGTGCCAGCAGCTTGGCCAGGAATAGCAATCAGCCCCAGCATTTT.

This clone was seen once. The rearrangement joins TRBV4-1 to TRBJ1-6; D call uncertain. Germline V gene sequence: CDR1 MGHRA, CDR2 YSYEKL. CDR3 size: 13 residues. Trimming took off 4 bases at V and 8 bases at J, with 9 bases between the two ends. The CDR3 sequence is CASSRALDSPLHF. CDR3 nucleotide sequence: TGCGCCAGCAGCCGGGCCCTGGATTCACCCCTCCACTTT.

This chain links TRBV2 with TRBJ2-7; TRBD2 agrees at 9 bases. From germline, CDR1 is SNHLY and CDR2 FYNNEI. The V gene end was trimmed by 2 bases and the J gene end by 2 bases; junction bases not matched to a gene: 10. CDR3 length: 17 residues. As DNA, the CDR3 is TGTGCCAGCAGTGAACTAGCGGGGATTAACCCTACCTACGAGCAGTACTTC. It translates to CASSELAGINPTYEQYF.

The V call is TRBV7-9, the J call TRBJ1-2; possibly TRBD1 for D (6 bases). The CDR3 is made up of 13 amino acids. Looked up from germline, CDR1 is SEHNR and CDR2 is FQNEAQ (reference sequence). V was trimmed by 4 bases and J by 8 bases, leaving 14 bases between them. Written as DNA, the CDR3 is TGTGCCAGCAGCTGGGTACCCGGGACAGGCTACACCTTC. Protein: CASSWVPGTGYTF.

This clone was seen a single time. The chain is built from TRBV6-1 and TRBJ1-1; D is unclear. With 2 bases removed from V and 3 bases from J, the gap between germline ends came to 10 bases. The CDR3 length is 14 residues. Germline V gives CDR1 MNHNS, CDR2 SASEGT. CDR3 in DNA: TGTGCCAGCAGTGAAACGGGGTATTACACTGAAGCTTTCTTT. Its protein is CASSETGYYTEAFF.

This clone is a singleton in its sample. The chain combines TRBV13 with TRBJ1-3; a weak D match, TRBD1 (5 bases). The germline V and J ends were trimmed by 8 bases and 0 bases, with 14 bases remaining between them. Germline CDR1 reads PRHDT; CDR2 reads FYEKMQ (reference sequence). The CDR3 is 15 amino acids. CDR3 sequence reads: CASRMGGTSGNTIYF. CDR3 sequence (DNA): TGTGCCAGCCGTATGGGGGGGACCTCTGGAAACACCATATATTTT.

This chain uses TRBV6-5 with TRBJ1-5; D not certain. Trimming removed 0 bases at V and 1 base at J, with 10 bases between. The CDR3 is made up of 16 amino acids. Germline V gene sequence: CDR1 MNHEY, CDR2 SVGAGI. In nucleotides, the CDR3 is TGTGCCAGCAGTTACTCGGCCTTTCAGAGCAATCAGCCCCAGCATTTT. This sequence encodes CASSYSAFQSNQPQHF.

V is TRBV10-1 and J is TRBJ2-1, with 10 nucleotides matching TRBD2. The V gene end was trimmed by 2 bases and the J gene end by 7 bases; junction bases not matched to a gene: 11. Germline values: CDR1 WNHNN, CDR2 SYGVQD (reference sequence). This CDR3 spans 17 amino acids. CDR3 DNA: TGCGCCAGCAGTGAGGGGCGAGCGGGGGGGCCGAGAAATGAGCAGTTCTTC. Amino acids: CASSEGRAGGPRNEQFF.

CDR3 loop: CASSPRLAGGQDTQYF. The CDR3 region has the DNA TGCGCCAGCAGCCCCCGACTAGCGGGGGGGCAAGATACGCAGTATTTT. The rearrangement links TRBV4-1 to TRBJ2-3; 14 nucleotides match TRBD2. Germline V lookup: CDR1 MGHRA, CDR2 YSYEKL. This CDR3 is built from 16 residues. With V trimmed by 4 bases and J by 5 bases, 5 bases remained unmatched.

The chain has TRBV29-1 and TRBJ2-3; 7 bases are shared with TRBD1. This CDR3 is 15 amino acids long. The V gene end was trimmed by 7 bases and the J gene end by 1 base; junction bases not matched to a gene: 11. Germline assignment: CDR1 SQVTM and CDR2 ANQGSEA. Written as DNA, the CDR3 is TGCAGCGCCGAACAGGGGAATTTTGGCACAGATACGCAGTATTTT. Translating it yields CSAEQGNFGTDTQYF.

This chain joins TRBV18 and TRBJ1-5; TRBD1 aligns across 8 bases. Germline CDR1 and CDR2: KGHSH and LQKENI. There are 15 residues in the CDR3. The J segment lost 7 bases and the V segment lost 5 bases, leaving 10 bases of the junction unmatched. The CDR3 here is CASSDDRGSFQPQHF. Here the CDR3 DNA reads TGTGCCAGCTCAGACGACAGGGGATCCTTCCAGCCCCAGCATTTT.

This clone was detected once. V is TRBV28 and J is TRBJ1-1; 8 bases are shared with TRBD1. The V and J ends lost 6 bases and 0 bases, in that order; junction bases with no gene match: 6. Germline values: CDR1 MDHEN, CDR2 SYDVKM. This CDR3 comprises 15 residues. As DNA, the CDR3 is TGTGCCAGCAGCCCTGGGGACAGGTTGAACACTGAAGCTTTCTTT. It translates to CASSPGDRLNTEAFF.

This rearrangement joins TRBV19 to TRBJ1-3, with D perhaps matching TRBD1 (5 bases). The CDR3 is made up of 14 amino acids. Germline V gene sequence: CDR1 LNHDA, CDR2 SQIVND (reference sequence). The V end lost 7 bases, the J end lost 2 bases, and 12 bases lay between the germline ends. The CDR3 bases are TGTGCCAGTAACCCGGGGGTAACTGGAAACACCATATATTTT. Amino acid sequence: CASNPGVTGNTIYF. The full variable domain, completed using reference TRBV19 and TRBJ1-3, is DGGITQSPKYLFRKEGQNVTLSCEQNLNHDAMYWYRQDPGQGLRLIYYSQIVNDFQKGDIAEGYSVSREKKESFPLTVTSAQKNPTAFYLCASNPGVTGNTIYFGEGSWLTVV.

The chain joins TRBV5-1 to TRBJ2-2; D gene uncertain. Trimming took off 4 bases at V and 0 bases at J, with 10 bases between the two ends. This CDR3 spans 15 amino acids. The V gene's germline CDR1 is SGHRS and CDR2 YFSETQ. The CDR3: CASSPLSANTGELFF. CDR3 DNA: TGCGCCAGCAGCCCCCTTTCTGCGAACACCGGGGAGCTGTTTTTT. Combining the CDR3 with reference TRBV5-1 and TRBJ2-2 gives the whole variable domain KAGVTQTPRYLIKTRGQQVTLSCSPISGHRSVSWYQQTPGQGLQFLFEYFSETQRNKGNFPGRFSGRQFSNSRSEMNVSTLELGDSALYLCASSPLSANTGELFFGEGSRLTVL.

The chain uses TRBV6-6 and TRBJ2-1, with TRBD2 identical over 11 bases. The CDR3 consists of 18 residues. Germline assignment: CDR1 MNHNY and CDR2 SVGAGI (reference sequence). The trim removed 6 bases at V and 4 bases at J, leaving 14 bases unmatched. CDR3 amino acids: CASSRYPPGLAVYNEQFF. CDR3 nucleotide sequence: TGTGCCAGCAGCCGATACCCACCGGGACTAGCGGTATACAATGAGCAGTTCTTC.

In this sample, this clone turned up once. The chain couples TRBV6-2 or TRBV6-3 to TRBJ2-7, with D unclear. CDR3 length: 16 residues. The V end lost 0 bases, the J end lost 2 bases, and 14 bases lay between the germline ends. Germline V gene lookup returns CDR1 MNHEY and CDR2 SVGEGT. CDR3 nucleotides: TGTGCCAGCAGTTACTCTTACAACCAATACACCTACGAGCAGTACTTC. Its protein product is CASSYSYNQYTYEQYF.

The chain uses TRBV5-6 and TRBJ1-6; no reliable D call. Between the trimmed V and J ends, which lost 4 bases and 7 bases, there was a span of 12 bases. The CDR3 consists of 14 residues. CDR1 is SGHDT and CDR2 is YYEEEE in the germline V gene. The CDR3 region has the DNA TGTGCCAGCAGCCCTACAGATTCAAATTCACCCCTCCACTTT. Translated: CASSPTDSNSPLHF.